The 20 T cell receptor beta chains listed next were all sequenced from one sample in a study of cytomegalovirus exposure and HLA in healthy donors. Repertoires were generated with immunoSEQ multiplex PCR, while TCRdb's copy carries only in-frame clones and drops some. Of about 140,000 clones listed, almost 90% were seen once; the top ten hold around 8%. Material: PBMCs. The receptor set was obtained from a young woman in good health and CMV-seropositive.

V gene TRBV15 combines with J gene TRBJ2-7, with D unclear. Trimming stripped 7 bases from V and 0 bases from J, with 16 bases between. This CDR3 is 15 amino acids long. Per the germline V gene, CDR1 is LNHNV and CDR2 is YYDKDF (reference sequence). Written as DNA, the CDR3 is TGTGCCACCACCGCCGATATCCTAAGCTCCTACGAGCAGTACTTC. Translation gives CATTADILSSYEQYF.

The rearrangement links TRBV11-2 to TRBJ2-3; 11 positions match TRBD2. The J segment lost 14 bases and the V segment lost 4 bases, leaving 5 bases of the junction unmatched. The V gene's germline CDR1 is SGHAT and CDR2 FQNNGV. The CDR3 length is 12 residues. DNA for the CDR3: TGTGCCAGCAGCTCTCAGCTAGCGGGGGGGTATTTT. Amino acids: CASSSQLAGGYF.

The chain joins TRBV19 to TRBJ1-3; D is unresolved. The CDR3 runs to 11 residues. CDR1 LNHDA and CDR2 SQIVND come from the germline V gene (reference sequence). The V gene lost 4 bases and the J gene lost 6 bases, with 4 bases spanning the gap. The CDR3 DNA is TGTGCCAGTAGTAGACAAAACACCATATATTTT. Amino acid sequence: CASSRQNTIYF.

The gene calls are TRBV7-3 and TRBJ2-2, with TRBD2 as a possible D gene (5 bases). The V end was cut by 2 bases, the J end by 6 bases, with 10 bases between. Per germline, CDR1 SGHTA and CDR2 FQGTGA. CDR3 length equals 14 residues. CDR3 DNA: TGTGCCAGCAGCTTACGGGGTTTCCCCGGGGAGCTGTTTTTT. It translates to CASSLRGFPGELFF.

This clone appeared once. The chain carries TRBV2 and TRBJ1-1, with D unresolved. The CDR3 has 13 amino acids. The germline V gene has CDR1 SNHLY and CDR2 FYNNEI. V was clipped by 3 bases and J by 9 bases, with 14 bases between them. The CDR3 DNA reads TGTGCCAGCAGTGATTACACCCGCCCGAAAGCTTTCTTT. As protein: CASSDYTRPKAFF. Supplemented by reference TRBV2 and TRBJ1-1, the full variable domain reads EPEVTQTPSHQVTQMGQEVILRCVPISNHLYFYWYRQILGQKVEFLVSFYNNEISEKSEIFDDQFSVERPDGSNFTLKIRSTKLEDSAMYFCASSDYTRPKAFFGQGTRLTVV.

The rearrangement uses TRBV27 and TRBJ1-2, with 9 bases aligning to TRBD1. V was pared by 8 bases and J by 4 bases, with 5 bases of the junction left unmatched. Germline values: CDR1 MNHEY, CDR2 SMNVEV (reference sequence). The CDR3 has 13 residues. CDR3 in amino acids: CASGGQGIYGYTF. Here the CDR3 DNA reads TGTGCCAGCGGGGGACAGGGCATCTATGGCTACACCTTC.

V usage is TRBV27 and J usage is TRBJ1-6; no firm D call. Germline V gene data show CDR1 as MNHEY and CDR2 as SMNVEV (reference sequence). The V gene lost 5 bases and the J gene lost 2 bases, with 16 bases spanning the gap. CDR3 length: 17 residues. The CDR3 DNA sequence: TGTGCCAGCAGTCCTGACCCGGAGCCGACCTATAATTCACCCCTCCACTTT. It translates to CASSPDPEPTYNSPLHF.

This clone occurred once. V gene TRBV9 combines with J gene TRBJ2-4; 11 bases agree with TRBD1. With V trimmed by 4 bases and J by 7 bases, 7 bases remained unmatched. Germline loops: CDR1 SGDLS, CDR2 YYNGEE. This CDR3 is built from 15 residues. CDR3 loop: CASSPSGTGGNIQYF. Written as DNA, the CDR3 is TGTGCCAGCAGCCCCTCCGGGACAGGGGGGAACATTCAGTACTTC. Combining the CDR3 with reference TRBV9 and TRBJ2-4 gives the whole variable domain DSGVTQTPKHLITATGQRVTLRCSPRSGDLSVYWYQQSLDQGLQFLIQYYNGEERAKGNILERFSAQQFPDLHSELNLSSLELGDSALYFCASSPSGTGGNIQYFGAGTRLSVL.

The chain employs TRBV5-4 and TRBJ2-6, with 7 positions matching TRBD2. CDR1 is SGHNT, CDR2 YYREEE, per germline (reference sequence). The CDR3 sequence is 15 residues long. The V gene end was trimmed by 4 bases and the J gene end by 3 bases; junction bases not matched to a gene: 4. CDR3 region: CASSIGGFGANVLTF. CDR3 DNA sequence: TGTGCCAGCAGCATCGGGGGGTTTGGGGCCAACGTCCTGACTTTC.

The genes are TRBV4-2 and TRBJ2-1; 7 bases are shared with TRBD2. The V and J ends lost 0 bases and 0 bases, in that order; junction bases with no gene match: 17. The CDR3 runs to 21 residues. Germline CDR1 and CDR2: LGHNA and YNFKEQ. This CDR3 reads CASSQEIQRGLQPSSYNEQFF. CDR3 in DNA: TGTGCCAGCAGCCAAGAGATACAGCGGGGCCTACAACCGAGCTCCTACAATGAGCAGTTCTTC.

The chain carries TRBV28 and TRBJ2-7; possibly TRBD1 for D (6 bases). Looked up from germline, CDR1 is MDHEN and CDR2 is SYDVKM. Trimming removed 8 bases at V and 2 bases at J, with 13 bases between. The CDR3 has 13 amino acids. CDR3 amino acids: CASGNRATYEQYF. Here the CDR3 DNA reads TGTGCCAGCGGTAACAGGGCTACCTACGAGCAGTACTTC.

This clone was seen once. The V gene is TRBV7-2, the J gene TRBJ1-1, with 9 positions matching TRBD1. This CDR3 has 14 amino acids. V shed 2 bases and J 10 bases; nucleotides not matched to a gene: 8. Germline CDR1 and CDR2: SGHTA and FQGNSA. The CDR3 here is CASSLTRLQGAAFF. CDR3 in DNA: TGTGCCAGCAGCTTAACCCGTTTACAGGGGGCAGCTTTCTTT.

This CDR3 reads CAWSVRALAGAETQYF. The CDR3 region has the DNA TGTGCCTGGAGTGTACGGGCCCTAGCGGGGGCAGAGACCCAGTACTTC. The rearrangement uses TRBV30 and TRBJ2-5; 10 nucleotides agree with TRBD2. Germline V gene lookup returns CDR1 GTSNPN and CDR2 SVGIG (reference sequence). Losses at the gene ends were 0 bases for V and 4 bases for J; bases not matched to a gene: 8. The CDR3 is 16 amino acids.

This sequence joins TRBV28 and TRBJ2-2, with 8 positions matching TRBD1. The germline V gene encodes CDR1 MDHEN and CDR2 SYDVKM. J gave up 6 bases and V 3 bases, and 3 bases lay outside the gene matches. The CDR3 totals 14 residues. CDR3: CASSLPGGPGELFF. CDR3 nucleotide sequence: TGTGCCAGCAGTTTGCCAGGGGGCCCCGGGGAGCTGTTTTTT.

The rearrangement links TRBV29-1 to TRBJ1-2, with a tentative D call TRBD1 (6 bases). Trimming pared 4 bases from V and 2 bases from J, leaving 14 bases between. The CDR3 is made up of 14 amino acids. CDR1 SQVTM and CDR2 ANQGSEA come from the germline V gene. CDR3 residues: CSVAQTGINYGYTF. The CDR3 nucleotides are TGCAGCGTTGCTCAGACAGGAATCAACTATGGCTACACCTTC.

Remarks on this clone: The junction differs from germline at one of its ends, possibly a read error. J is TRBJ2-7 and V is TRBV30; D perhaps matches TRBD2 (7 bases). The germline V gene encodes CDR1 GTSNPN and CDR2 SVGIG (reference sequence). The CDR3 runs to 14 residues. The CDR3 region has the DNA TGTGCCTGGAGTCCCGGCGGGGGCTCCCACGAGCAGTACTTC. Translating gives CAWSPGGGSHEQYF.

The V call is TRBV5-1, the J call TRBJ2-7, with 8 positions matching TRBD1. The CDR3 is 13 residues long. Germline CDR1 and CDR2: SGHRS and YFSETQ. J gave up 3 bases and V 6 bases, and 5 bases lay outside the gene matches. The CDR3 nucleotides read TGCGCCAGCAAGGTAGGGACAGGCTACGAGCAGTACTTC. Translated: CASKVGTGYEQYF.

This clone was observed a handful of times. The CDR3 DNA reads as TGTGCCAGCAGCGTAGATAGCGACTACGAGCAGTACTTC. It translates to CASSVDSDYEQYF. The genes are TRBV9 and TRBJ2-7; D possibly corresponds to TRBD2 (5 bases). V lost 0 bases and J lost 3, with 7 bases in between. CDR1 is SGDLS, CDR2 YYNGEE, per germline. The CDR3 runs to 13 residues.

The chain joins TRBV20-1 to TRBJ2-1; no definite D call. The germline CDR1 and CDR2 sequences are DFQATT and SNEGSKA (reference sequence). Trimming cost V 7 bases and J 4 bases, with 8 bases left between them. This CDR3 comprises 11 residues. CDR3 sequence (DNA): TGCAGTGAGGCTAGGTACAATGAGCAGTTCTTC. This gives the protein CSEARYNEQFF.

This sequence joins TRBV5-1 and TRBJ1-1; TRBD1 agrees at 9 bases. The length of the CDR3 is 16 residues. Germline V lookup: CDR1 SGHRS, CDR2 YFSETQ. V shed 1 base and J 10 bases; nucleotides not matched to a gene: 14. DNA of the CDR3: TGCGCCAGCAGCTTGACCGGGACAGGGTCCGAAGGGGGAGCTTTCTTT. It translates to CASSLTGTGSEGGAFF.